The text below deals with one T cell receptor beta chain. The CDR3 has 14 amino acids. V gave up 6 bases and J gave up 8 bases; unmatched junction bases: 7. Germline V gives CDR1 MDHEN, CDR2 SYDVKM. As to time point: cycle 4 day 1 (C4D1), after 6 weeks of nivolumab. Every patient experienced relapse after autologous stem cell transplantation, and brentuximab vedotin exposure varied. This specimen comes from a study of PD-1 blockade in classical Hodgkin lymphoma. Overall study: Patients were infused with nivolumab 3 mg/kg every 2 weeks.

Here immunoSEQ multiplex PCR was the method, and the copy in TCRdb shows in-frame clones only, minus some. The sample shows about 25,000 clones, approximately 70% of them seen only once. The sequences come from peripheral blood mononuclear cells (PBMCs), collected before the fourth cycle of nivolumab. This clonotype was obtained from a human donor with classical Hodgkin lymphoma. The V call is TRBV28, the J call TRBJ1-4, with 9 positions matching TRBD1. CDR3 nucleotides: TGTGCCAGCAGCTGGACAGGGGCAAAGGAAAAACTGTTTTTT. It codes for CASSWTGAKEKLFF.